This T cell receptor (beta chain) was obtained from a study of T-cell memory formation after mild COVID-19. Study details: TCR clusters were largely donor specific.

Study-wide points: Shrinking CD4+ clones resided mostly in CM and EM, and CD8+ ones in EMRA.

A few counts support this clonotype. Its specificity is unknown. TCR alpha and TCR beta cDNA libraries with sample barcodes and UMIs came from 5'RACE using constant-segment primers. TCRdb re-derived calls from the 5' RACE reads in MiXCR, one entry per CDR3 protein. The sample yields some 120,000 distinct CDR3 sequences, more than 15% seen once. J gave up 6 bases and V 5 bases, and 6 bases lay outside the gene matches. Germline V lookup: CDR1 DFQATT, CDR2 SNEGSKA (reference sequence). This CDR3 contains 13 residues. This chain joins TRBV20-1 and TRBJ1-5; 8 nucleotides match TRBD1. Sequenced input: PBMCs or a T cell subset sorted from them (not recorded which). This TCR was recovered from an adult woman who had mild COVID-19 (a few samples of this study predate the infection). Cell type and time point are not known. The CDR3, as DNA: TGCAGTGCTGCGACAGGGGTCACTCAGCCCCAGCATTTT. It codes for CSAATGVTQPQHF.